A single sample is the source of the 8 T cell receptor beta chains below, sequenced in a study of a mutant IDH1 vaccine in newly diagnosed glioma. The antigens for these receptors are not known. Method: immunoSEQ multiplex PCR; TCRdb's copy keeps in-frame clones and lacks some. The profile shows 30,000 to 40,000 clones, roughly 76% of them singletons. Time point in this sample: week 23, last vaccination. Vaccination used 300 ug of mutant IDH1 20-mer peptide per dose, with topical imiquimod. Material: PBMCs, obtained from a glioma patient whose treatment included an IDH1 peptide vaccine. The receptors come from a man aged 35 to 55 with glioma.

The count of this clone is one. The rearrangement uses TRBV5-6 and TRBJ2-3, with TRBD2 as a possible D gene (5 bases). V lost 0 bases, J lost 4 bases, and 9 bases lay in between. Germline V lookup: CDR1 SGHDT, CDR2 YYEEEE. The CDR3 is made up of 14 amino acids. CDR3 sequence: CASSLGSVPDTQYF. The DNA for the CDR3 is TGTGCCAGCAGCTTGGGTAGCGTTCCAGATACGCAGTATTTT.

Details on this clone: One end of the junction does not line up with germline, which may come from a read error. The genes are TRBV19 and TRBJ2-2; D unresolved. The CDR3 length is 13 residues. Germline V gives CDR1 LNHDA, CDR2 SQIVND (reference sequence). This CDR3 reads CASSMRNPGELFF. The CDR3, as DNA: TGTGCCAGTAGTATGAGGAACCCCGGGGAGCTGTTTTTT.

The chain carries TRBV30 and TRBJ1-1; 8 bases line up with TRBD1. The germline CDR1 and CDR2 sequences are GTSNPN and SVGIG (reference sequence). The CDR3 length is 16 residues. Germline trimming cut 4 bases from V and 3 bases from J; bases unmatched to any gene: 13. CDR3 sequence (DNA): TGTGCCTGGACCATACCCCGGACAGGGCGGGACACTGAAGCTTTCTTT. Residues: CAWTIPRTGRDTEAFF.

This clone was observed a single time. The chain is built from TRBV7-3 and TRBJ2-1; possible D gene TRBD2, 7 bases. Germline V gives CDR1 SGHTA, CDR2 FQGTGA. This CDR3 has 13 amino acids. Trimming stripped 1 base from V and 13 bases from J, with 14 bases between. CDR3 bases: TGTGCCAGCAGCTTAAGGGGGGGACACGTCCAGTTCTTC. This translates into CASSLRGGHVQFF.

This chain joins TRBV19 and TRBJ1-1, with a possible D match to TRBD1 (6 bases). This CDR3 has 13 residues. Trimming cost V 3 bases and J 5 bases, with 10 bases left between them. Germline CDR1 and CDR2: LNHDA and SQIVND (reference sequence). This CDR3 reads CASSMGQGTEAFF. The CDR3 DNA is TGTGCCAGTAGTATGGGCCAGGGGACTGAAGCTTTCTTT.

The J gene is TRBJ2-7, the V gene TRBV5-5; TRBD1 agrees at 8 bases. V lost 0 bases and J lost 2; bases outside the gene matches: 4. The germline CDR1 and CDR2 sequences are SGHKS and YYEKEE (reference sequence). The CDR3 covers 15 residues. CDR3 bases: TGTGCCAGCAGCTTGGTCGGACAGGGTACCTACGAGCAGTACTTC. This gives the protein CASSLVGQGTYEQYF.

The sample holds one count of this clone. This CDR3 reads CASSVESTRTDTQYF. CDR3 sequence (DNA): TGTGCCAGCAGCGTAGAAAGTACTCGTACAGATACGCAGTATTTT. This chain joins TRBV9 and TRBJ2-3; D unresolved. The CDR3 has 15 amino acids. Germline loops: CDR1 SGDLS, CDR2 YYNGEE. V was cut by 0 bases and J by 3 bases, with 11 bases left in between.

This clone was seen a few times. The gene calls are TRBV30 and TRBJ2-7; 10 nucleotides match TRBD1. This CDR3 is built from 18 residues. V was pared by 3 bases and J by 2 bases, with 16 bases of the junction left unmatched. Germline values: CDR1 GTSNPN, CDR2 SVGIG (reference sequence). CDR3 coding DNA: TGTGCCTGGAGATTTCCATTGGGGGGACAGGGGCCCACCTACGAGCAGTACTTC. Encoded protein: CAWRFPLGGQGPTYEQYF.